The rows below give T cell receptor beta chains drawn from one sample of a study of Graves' ophthalmopathy and Graves' hyperthyroidism. MiXCR, run by TCRdb on the multiplex PCR reads, gives a single entry per CDR3 protein. This sample has approximately 160,000 distinct CDR3 sequences, with roughly two fifths found just once. The sample consisted of peripheral blood. The receptors were sampled from a man aged 25-40 years with Graves' ophthalmopathy. Both conserved end residues are part of each CDR3. Each record gives: J gene, D gene, V gene, clone size, CDR3 DNA, CDR3 protein. The D gene is left open where the match is weak. Expanded clones get a size class; other rows say once, few or many, or leave the size out.

>TRBJ1-6|NA|TRBV30|NA
TGTGCCTGGAGTGTGGACAGCCTTTCGCCCCTCCACTTT
CAWSVDSLSPLHF
>TRBJ1-1|NA|TRBV12-3/TRBV12-4|NA
TGTGCCAGCAGTTTAAACGGGGACCTAGGGGGGAACGCTGAAGCTTTCTTT
CASSLNGDLGGNAEAFF
>TRBJ1-5|NA|TRBV25-1|many
TGTGCCAGCAGTGGTGGGCTTCAGGGAGGGTCCAATCAGCCCCAGCATTTT
CASSGGLQGGSNQPQHF
>TRBJ1-5|TRBD1|TRBV12-3/TRBV12-4|NA
TGTGCCAGCAGTAGGGACAGTAGCAATCAGCCCCAGCATTTT
CASSRDSSNQPQHF
>TRBJ1-2|NA|TRBV6-2/TRBV6-3|NA
TGTGCCAGCAGTTACCCCAATGGGGGCTACACCTTC
CASSYPNGGYTF
>TRBJ2-5|TRBD2|TRBV10-3|NA
TGTGCCATCAGTGAGTTTGGCGGGAGTGTTGTGGAGACCCAGTACTTC
CAISEFGGSVVETQYF
>TRBJ2-7|NA|TRBV19|many
TGTGCCAGTAGTATAGCAGGCGAGACGAACGAGCAGTACTTC
CASSIAGETNEQYF
>TRBJ1-2|TRBD1|TRBV15|once
TGTGCCACCAGACAGGGGACTGGTGGCTACACCTTC
CATRQGTGGYTF
>TRBJ2-7|NA|TRBV7-2|many
TGTGCCTGCAGTGGCGACCGCTCCTACGAGCAGTACTTC
CACSGDRSYEQYF
>TRBJ1-5|NA|TRBV10-2|NA
TGCGCCAGCAAGGACAGAAGCAATCAGCCCCAGCATTTT
CASKDRSNQPQHF